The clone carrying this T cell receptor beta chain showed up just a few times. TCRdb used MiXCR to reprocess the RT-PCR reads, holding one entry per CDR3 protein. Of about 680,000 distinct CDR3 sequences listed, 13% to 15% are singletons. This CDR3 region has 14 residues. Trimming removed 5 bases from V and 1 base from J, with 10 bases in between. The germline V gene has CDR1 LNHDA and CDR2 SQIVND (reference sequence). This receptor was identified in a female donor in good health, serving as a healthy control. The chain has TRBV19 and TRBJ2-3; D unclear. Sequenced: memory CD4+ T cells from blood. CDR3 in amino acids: CASSPLSGTDTQYF. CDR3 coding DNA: TGTGCCAGTAGTCCCTTGAGTGGCACAGATACGCAGTATTTT.